One and the same sample provided the 32 T cell receptor beta chains below, sequenced in a study of shared clonotypes between healthy human individuals. Some clones are missing from TCRdb's copy, which holds only in-frame ones; the method was immunoSEQ multiplex PCR. The repertoire holds about 500,000 clones, with roughly three quarters as singletons. Sequencing used PBMCs. Receptor source: a woman between 35 and 50 years old in good health. Some clones in this sample may be carry-over from other donors' samples.

Of note for this clone: The sample carries other DNA sequences with the same CDR3. The chain couples TRBV2 to TRBJ2-1; D unresolved. CDR1 is SNHLY, CDR2 FYNNEI, per germline. This CDR3 contains 13 residues. Trimming pared 1 base from V and 4 bases from J, leaving 5 bases between. The CDR3, as DNA: TGTGCCAGCAGTGAAGGACCATACAATGAGCAGTTCTTC. As protein: CASSEGPYNEQFF.

A word on this clone: With only one base between it and a far larger clone, this is likely a read error. The chain employs TRBV28 and TRBJ2-7; 12 positions match TRBD2. Germline V gene data show CDR1 as MDHEN and CDR2 as SYDVKM. The CDR3 spans 14 residues. CDR3 sequence reads: CASSGLAGIYKQYF. As DNA, the CDR3 is TGTGCCAGCAGTGGACTAGCGGGGATCTACAAGCAGTACTTC.

In its sample, this clone was seen a few times. This chain joins TRBV5-5 and TRBJ1-1; no firm D call. There are 13 residues in the CDR3. Germline V gene data show CDR1 as SGHKS and CDR2 as YYEKEE (reference sequence). Trimming stripped 2 bases from V and 3 bases from J, with 8 bases between. The DNA of the CDR3 is TGTGCCAGCAGCTTCCACGGGGACACTGAAGCTTTCTTT. Its protein product is CASSFHGDTEAFF.

This clone was counted only a few times. This chain uses TRBV5-8 with TRBJ1-2; D is unresolved. V was cut by 1 base and J by 2 bases, with 6 bases left in between. The CDR3 runs to 13 residues. The germline V gene has CDR1 SGHTS and CDR2 YDEGEE. The CDR3 region is CASSLSANYGYTF. DNA of the CDR3: TGTGCCAGCAGCTTGTCAGCAAACTATGGCTACACCTTC.

J is TRBJ2-7 and V is TRBV5-1, with D possibly TRBD1 on 5 matching bases. V was cut by 0 bases and J by 5 bases, with 12 bases left in between. CDR3 length equals 14 residues. Looked up from germline, CDR1 is SGHRS and CDR2 is YFSETQ. The CDR3 DNA reads as TGCGCCAGCAGCTTGGAGGGGTTGAGGAACGAGCAGTACTTC. This codes for CASSLEGLRNEQYF.

J is TRBJ2-3 and V is TRBV18, with D perhaps matching TRBD2 (5 bases). Germline CDR1 is KGHSH and CDR2 is LQKENI. The CDR3 contains 14 residues. The ends were cut back, 5 bases at V and 2 bases at J, with 11 bases in the middle. CDR3 loop: CASSGPGLTDTQYF. The CDR3 bases are TGTGCCAGCTCAGGGCCCGGACTCACAGATACGCAGTATTTT.

In its sample, this clone was seen a few times. Relative to the germline gene, one junction end is altered; a read error may explain this. The chain has TRBV28 and TRBJ2-7; 7 positions match TRBD1. Germline values: CDR1 MDHEN, CDR2 SYDVKM. CDR3 length equals 11 residues. In DNA, the CDR3 is TGTGCCAGCAGAGACAGGGCCCAAGACGACTTC. Encoded protein: CASRDRAQDDF.

This clone was recorded only once. This CDR3 reads CASSRRGGGNTYEQYF. The CDR3 DNA is TGTGCCAGCAGCCGGAGGGGGGGAGGAAATACCTACGAGCAGTACTTC. V and J are TRBV7-2 and TRBJ2-7; D possibly corresponds to TRBD2 (7 bases). Germline CDR1 and CDR2: SGHTA and FQGNSA. CDR3 length: 16 amino acids. Trimming took 5 bases from V and 2 from J, leaving 19 bases between them.

The gene calls are TRBV2 and TRBJ2-5; 7 bases match TRBD2. V shed 9 bases, J shed 0 bases, and the junction held 10 bases outside the gene matches. Germline assignment: CDR1 SNHLY and CDR2 FYNNEI. This CDR3 is built from 15 residues. The CDR3 region has the DNA TGTGCCAGTCACCGGACTAGGTCAGACCAAGAGACCCAGTACTTC. This codes for CASHRTRSDQETQYF.

A few counts support this clone. The V gene is TRBV11-2, the J gene TRBJ2-7; D is uncertain. The germline gives CDR1 SGHAT, CDR2 FQNNGV. V was pared by 4 bases and J by 7 bases, with 17 bases between. This CDR3 is 14 amino acids long. In DNA form, the CDR3 reads TGTGCCAGCAGCTCCACTGGGAAAGTATGGGAGCAGTACTTC. This encodes CASSSTGKVWEQYF.

This clone was counted a few times. The V and J genes are TRBV5-7 and TRBJ2-2; D is unresolved. TRBV5-7 is reported as an ORF; its role is uncertain. This CDR3 comprises 15 residues. V was cut by 0 bases and J by 1 base, with 7 bases left in between. The CDR3 reads CASSLAWENTGELFF. CDR3 DNA sequence: TGTGCCAGCAGCTTGGCTTGGGAGAACACCGGGGAGCTGTTTTTT.

The J gene is TRBJ1-1, the V gene TRBV28; no clear D gene. With 4 bases removed from V and 5 bases from J, the gap between germline ends came to 14 bases. From germline, CDR1 is MDHEN and CDR2 SYDVKM. This CDR3 region has 14 residues. CDR3 coding DNA: TGTGCCAGCAGTTCCCCCGGGGAAGGGACTGAAGCTTTCTTT. Its protein is CASSSPGEGTEAFF.

The J gene is TRBJ2-5, the V gene TRBV28, with TRBD2 matching 7 bases. There are 15 residues in the CDR3. The germline V gene encodes CDR1 MDHEN and CDR2 SYDVKM. J gave up 4 bases and V 5 bases, and 10 bases lay outside the gene matches. The CDR3 loop reads CASSPPWGGSETQYF. Here the CDR3 DNA reads TGTGCCAGCAGTCCACCATGGGGGGGATCAGAGACCCAGTACTTC.

This rearrangement joins TRBV27 to TRBJ1-5; D call uncertain. V lost 2 bases and J 5 bases, leaving 10 bases between the germline ends. The CDR3 consists of 14 residues. From germline, CDR1 is MNHEY and CDR2 SMNVEV (reference sequence). The CDR3 loop is CASSLRQEDQPQHF. In DNA, the CDR3 is TGTGCCAGCAGTTTACGGCAGGAGGATCAGCCCCAGCATTTT.

Worth noting for this clone: It differs at one base from a far larger clone, so likely a read error. The chain combines TRBV15 with TRBJ2-5; D gene ambiguous. The CDR3 runs 12 residues. Germline V CDR1 and CDR2: LNHNV, YYDKDF (reference sequence). Trimming shortened V by 2 bases and J by 5 bases, and 6 bases separated the two germline ends. The CDR3 region is CATSRSLETQYF. CDR3 DNA: TGTGCCACCAGCAGATCACTGGAGACCCAGTACTTC.

This clone came up a few times. V and J are TRBV28 and TRBJ2-7, with D uncertain. Germline CDR1 MDHEN, CDR2 SYDVKM. This CDR3 comprises 11 residues. Trimming removed 5 bases from V and 4 bases from J, with 6 bases in between. For the CDR3, the DNA is TGTGCCAGCAGTGTGTCTTACGAGCAGTACTTC. Translation: CASSVSYEQYF.

Notes on this clone: A much larger clonotype is one base distant, so this may be a read error. This specimen includes other DNA sequences encoding the same CDR3. The genes are TRBV10-3 and TRBJ2-7, with TRBD2 matching 12 bases. The CDR3 runs to 16 residues. CDR1 is ENHRY, CDR2 SYGVKD, per germline. Here the CDR3 DNA reads TGTGCAATCACCCCATTGCCTAGCGGGAGGGCCGGTGAGCAGTACTTC. Translating gives CAITPLPSGRAGEQYF.

The chain links TRBV30 to TRBJ1-1, with D hard to call. This CDR3 spans 13 amino acids. Looked up from germline, CDR1 is GTSNPN and CDR2 is SVGIG (reference sequence). Trimming cost V 7 bases and J 4 bases, with 16 bases left between them. CDR3 bases: TGTGCCTCAATACACCCCCAGAGCACTGAAGCTTTCTTT. This encodes CASIHPQSTEAFF.

The gene calls are TRBV7-2 and TRBJ2-5; tentative D call: TRBD1 (6 bases). The CDR3 extends over 13 amino acids. Trimming stripped 5 bases from V and 5 bases from J, with 12 bases between. CDR1 SGHTA and CDR2 FQGNSA come from the germline V gene. The chain's CDR3 is CASSLRGAETQYF. The CDR3 coding sequence is TGTGCCAGCAGCCTCAGGGGAGCGGAGACCCAGTACTTC. The whole variable domain, remainder taken from reference TRBV7-2 and TRBJ2-5, is GAGVSQSPSNKVTEKGKDVELRCDPISGHTALYWYRQSLGQGLEFLIYFQGNSAPDKSGLPSDRFSAERTGGSVSTLTIQRTQQEDSAVYLCASSLRGAETQYFGPGTRLLVL.

Regarding this clone: The sample has other DNA sequences that encode this CDR3 too. The gene calls are TRBV7-2 and TRBJ2-5; D perhaps matches TRBD2 (5 bases). The germline V gene has CDR1 SGHTA and CDR2 FQGNSA. Trimming removed 1 base from V and 5 bases from J, with 11 bases in between. The CDR3 extends over 14 amino acids. The CDR3 spells CASSLGAGGETQYF. The CDR3 DNA follows: TGTGCCAGCAGCTTAGGTGCGGGCGGGGAGACCCAGTACTTC.

The chain carries TRBV5-6 and TRBJ1-2, with 9 nucleotides matching TRBD1. The CDR3 is 15 residues long. The germline V gene encodes CDR1 SGHDT and CDR2 YYEEEE. With 4 bases clipped from V and 4 bases from J, the junction kept 8 bases outside the gene matches. Here the CDR3 reads CASSPGTGQGYGYTF. The DNA for the CDR3 is TGTGCCAGCAGCCCTGGGACAGGGCAGGGCTATGGCTACACCTTC.

The genes are TRBV4-1 and TRBJ2-7; possible D gene TRBD2, 5 bases. This CDR3 contains 16 residues. Germline assignment: CDR1 MGHRA and CDR2 YSYEKL. Trimming took 3 bases from V and 1 from J, leaving 16 bases between them. The CDR3 coding sequence is TGCGCCAGCAGCCAGTCGGGGTATACGGGTTCCTACGAGCAGTACTTC. This codes for CASSQSGYTGSYEQYF.

The chain uses TRBV6-1 and TRBJ1-1; 9 positions agree with TRBD1. Germline-derived CDR1 and CDR2 are MNHNS and SASEGT. The CDR3 sequence is 16 residues long. After removal of 0 bases from V and 6 bases from J, the junction contained 8 bases not matched to a gene. The CDR3 here is CASSEARGQGSAEAFF. The CDR3, as DNA: TGTGCCAGCAGTGAAGCCCGAGGACAGGGGAGCGCTGAAGCTTTCTTT.

The chain is built from TRBV7-2 and TRBJ2-7, with D maybe TRBD1 (5 bases). The V end was cut by 1 base, the J end by 1 base, with 17 bases between. There are 17 residues in the CDR3. Per the germline V gene, CDR1 is SGHTA and CDR2 is FQGNSA. Here the CDR3 reads CASSLGALARGSYEQYF. CDR3 bases: TGTGCCAGCAGCTTAGGGGCATTAGCTAGGGGTTCCTACGAGCAGTACTTC.

This clone was recorded a few times. The CDR3 sequence: CASSQTGGNYGYTF. The CDR3 nucleotides read TGTGCCAGCAGCCAAACCGGGGGTAACTATGGCTACACCTTC. This chain links TRBV9 with TRBJ1-2, with D possibly matching TRBD1 (5 bases). The CDR3 length is 14 residues. Germline V lookup: CDR1 SGDLS, CDR2 YYNGEE. The V gene lost 4 bases and the J gene lost 1 base, with 11 bases spanning the gap.

The rearrangement links TRBV30 to TRBJ2-5; no clear D gene. Germline CDR1 reads GTSNPN; CDR2 reads SVGIG (reference sequence). The CDR3 totals 11 residues. V lost 0 bases, J lost 10 bases, and 9 bases lay in between. CDR3 loop: CAWSVAEGQYF. The DNA of the CDR3 is TGTGCCTGGAGTGTAGCCGAAGGCCAGTACTTC.

The genes are TRBV7-8 and TRBJ2-7, with TRBD1 matching over 9 bases. Germline V gives CDR1 SGHVS, CDR2 FQNEAQ. Trimming at V came to 5 bases and at J to 4 bases, leaving 12 bases not matched to a gene. The CDR3 has 16 residues. In DNA, the CDR3 is TGTGCCAGCAGCCCGGGACAGGGTGACCCGATATACGAGCAGTACTTC. Translating gives CASSPGQGDPIYEQYF.

This sequence joins TRBV2 and TRBJ1-4; no clear D. The CDR3 totals 13 residues. From germline, CDR1 is SNHLY and CDR2 FYNNEI. V lost 3 bases, J lost 4 bases, and 6 bases lay in between. The DNA for the CDR3 is TGTGCCAGCAGTGACGTAAATAATGAAAAACTGTTTTTT. It translates to CASSDVNNEKLFF.

The chain couples TRBV11-3 to TRBJ2-1; D is ambiguous. The germline V gene has CDR1 SGHNT and CDR2 YENEEA. This CDR3 has 14 amino acids. Trimming stripped 5 bases from V and 0 bases from J, with 8 bases between. The CDR3 sequence is CASSLSSSYNEQFF. The CDR3 DNA sequence: TGTGCCAGCAGCCTGAGTAGCTCCTACAATGAGCAGTTCTTC. Variable domain in full (rest from reference TRBV11-3 and TRBJ2-1): EAGVVQSPRYKIIEKKQPVAFWCNPISGHNTLYWYLQNLGQGPELLIRYENEEAVDDSQLPKDRFSAERLKGVDSTLKIQPAELGDSAVYLCASSLSSSYNEQFFGPGTRLTVL.

In the case of this clone: This sample also contains other DNA sequences that code for the same CDR3. The rearrangement links TRBV15 to TRBJ1-5; D remains unclear. The CDR3 covers 13 residues. Germline V CDR1 and CDR2: LNHNV, YYDKDF (reference sequence). V gave up 0 bases and J gave up 4 bases, with 4 bases separating them. In nucleotides, the CDR3 is TGTGCCACCAGCAGAGACCCTAATCAGCCCCAGCATTTT. The encoded protein is CATSRDPNQPQHF.

This chain links TRBV21-1 with TRBJ2-1. TRBV21-1 is a pseudogene. The CDR3 runs to 17 residues. Here the CDR3 DNA reads TGTGCCAGCAGCAAAGGCCTCCAGTTAGGCGCCTACAATGAGCAGTTCTTC. Its translation is CASSKGLQLGAYNEQFF.

The chain has TRBV2 and TRBJ1-1, with a tentative D call TRBD1 (5 bases). The CDR3 is made up of 15 amino acids. The germline gives CDR1 SNHLY, CDR2 FYNNEI. Trimming pared 4 bases from V and 5 bases from J, leaving 17 bases between. The CDR3 protein is CASSATGIEGTEAFF. The DNA for the CDR3 is TGTGCCAGCAGTGCGACCGGGATCGAGGGGACTGAAGCTTTCTTT.